The 28 T cell receptor beta chains reported below all come from one sample, sequenced in a study of cytomegalovirus exposure and HLA in healthy donors (dated by TCRdb to the late 2010s). Library preparation employed the immunoSEQ multiplex PCR assay. The multiplex PCR relied on a mix of 60 forward primers for TCR Vbeta segments and 13 reverse primers for TCR Jbeta segments. The table comes from immuneACCESS by way of TCRdb, which keeps in-frame sequences with V and J called. Part of the clones is missing from these tables; in studies checked, under half for an unresolved V gene and the rest for unknown reasons. Across this sample there are more than 250,000 clones, with around 90% seen only once. The ten largest clonotypes hold 2% to 3% of the sample. The source material was PBMCs. These receptors were collected from a woman aged 18-29 years in good health and CMV-seronegative.

The rearrangement uses TRBV11-1 and TRBJ2-2; 9 nucleotides align to TRBD1. The V gene end was trimmed by 0 bases and the J gene end by 5 bases; junction bases not matched to a gene: 1. CDR1 is SGHAT, CDR2 FQDESV, per germline (reference sequence). The length of the CDR3 is 15 residues. CDR3 sequence reads: CASSLATGGTGELFF. The DNA for the CDR3 is TGTGCCAGCAGCTTAGCGACAGGGGGTACCGGGGAGCTGTTTTTT.

This clone showed up just once. V is TRBV19 and J is TRBJ1-2; D remains unclear. CDR3 length equals 12 residues. Germline V gene sequence: CDR1 LNHDA, CDR2 SQIVND (reference sequence). V was shortened by 5 bases and J by 7 bases, with 11 bases between the two germline ends. The CDR3 spells CASSYSLTGYTF. In nucleotides, the CDR3 is TGTGCCAGTAGTTACAGCTTAACTGGCTACACCTTC.

V gene TRBV29-1 combines with J gene TRBJ2-7; TRBD1 matches at 7 bases. V was pared by 7 bases and J by 2 bases, with 8 bases of the junction left unmatched. This CDR3 comprises 13 residues. The germline gives CDR1 SQVTM, CDR2 ANQGSEA. CDR3 nucleotides: TGCAGCGCCCTGAACAGGGGAACCTACGAGCAGTACTTC. This translates into CSALNRGTYEQYF.

V and J are TRBV2 and TRBJ2-6, with D possibly matching TRBD2 (6 bases). CDR1 and CDR2 (germline): SNHLY, FYNNEI. The CDR3 spans 19 residues. V lost 2 bases and J lost 2, with 19 bases in between. The CDR3 loop reads CASSESKAGGLPGANVLTF. For the CDR3, the DNA is TGTGCCAGCAGTGAAAGTAAGGCGGGCGGACTACCTGGGGCCAACGTCCTGACTTTC.

The chain carries TRBV6-1 and TRBJ1-1; a weak D match, TRBD1 (5 bases). Germline CDR1 reads MNHNS; CDR2 reads SASEGT. V shed 6 bases and J shed 4 bases, with 12 bases lying between them. The CDR3 has 13 amino acids. As DNA, the CDR3 is TGTGCCAGCAGGAAAGGGGTTGCCACTGAAGCTTTCTTT. The encoded protein is CASRKGVATEAFF.

This clone was recorded once. As DNA, the CDR3 is TGTGCCACCAGCAGAGATAGGACACGCGAAAAACTGTTTTTT. This encodes CATSRDRTREKLFF. The J gene is TRBJ1-4, the V gene TRBV15; possible D gene TRBD1, 5 bases. This CDR3 spans 14 amino acids. V was clipped by 0 bases and J by 8 bases, with 10 bases between them. Germline CDR1 is LNHNV and CDR2 is YYDKDF (reference sequence).

This chain connects TRBV15 to TRBJ1-6; 7 bases agree with TRBD1. This CDR3 is built from 15 residues. The ends lost 3 bases at V and 9 bases at J; junction bases unmatched: 8. The germline CDR1 and CDR2 sequences are LNHNV and YYDKDF (reference sequence). For the CDR3, the DNA is TGTGCCACCAGCAGGATAACAGGGGAGGCTTCACCCCTCCACTTT. Translating gives CATSRITGEASPLHF.

The genes are TRBV7-2 and TRBJ1-2, with D perhaps TRBD1 (6 bases). This CDR3 region has 15 residues. The V gene lost 3 bases and the J gene lost 8 bases, with 19 bases spanning the gap. The germline V gene has CDR1 SGHTA and CDR2 FQGNSA. CDR3 residues: CASSFGIRRGQGYTF. The CDR3 DNA reads as TGTGCCAGCAGCTTTGGGATCCGGCGGGGGCAGGGCTACACCTTC.

V is TRBV6-5 and J is TRBJ1-1; D may be TRBD1 (6 bases). The germline CDR1 and CDR2 sequences are MNHEY and SVGAGI. The CDR3 is 14 amino acids. V was trimmed by 6 bases and J by 1 base, leaving 12 bases between them. CDR3 nucleotide sequence: TGTGCCAGCAGCAGACAGGCCTCGAACACTGAAGCTTTCTTT. It translates to CASSRQASNTEAFF.

The chain has TRBV30 and TRBJ1-1; 7 bases align to TRBD1. V lost 5 bases, J lost 3 bases, and 12 bases stayed unmatched. The CDR3 loop spans 15 amino acids. CDR1 GTSNPN and CDR2 SVGIG come from the germline V gene (reference sequence). The CDR3 nucleotides read TGTGCCTGGGATTCCTCCGGGACAGATGACACTGAAGCTTTCTTT. It translates to CAWDSSGTDDTEAFF.

The chain employs TRBV7-2 and TRBJ1-1; TRBD1 is a possible D gene (5 bases). Trimming removed 3 bases at V and 5 bases at J, with 10 bases between. The CDR3 totals 13 residues. Germline V gene lookup returns CDR1 SGHTA and CDR2 FQGNSA. CDR3 region: CASSLPGNTEAFF. The CDR3, as DNA: TGTGCCAGCAGCTTGCCAGGGAATACTGAAGCTTTCTTT.

V usage is TRBV19 and J usage is TRBJ1-1; TRBD1 might be the D (6 bases). The CDR3 runs 13 residues. V shed 4 bases and J shed 2 bases, with 8 bases lying between them. The germline V gene encodes CDR1 LNHDA and CDR2 SQIVND (reference sequence). The CDR3 DNA is TGTGCCAGTAGTAAACAGGGTAACACTGAAGCTTTCTTT. As protein: CASSKQGNTEAFF.

The rearrangement joins TRBV11-2 to TRBJ1-1; D is ambiguous. Trimming took off 5 bases at V and 1 base at J, with 14 bases between the two ends. The CDR3 length is 15 residues. Germline V gene data show CDR1 as SGHAT and CDR2 as FQNNGV. As DNA, the CDR3 is TGTGCCAGCAGCCCCGCGGGGAAATCGAACACTGAAGCTTTCTTT. Its protein is CASSPAGKSNTEAFF.

The genes are TRBV5-4 and TRBJ2-7, with a tentative D call TRBD2 (5 bases). The CDR3 extends over 15 amino acids. The V end lost 0 bases, the J end lost 0 bases, and 10 bases lay between the germline ends. The germline V gene has CDR1 SGHNT and CDR2 YYREEE (reference sequence). CDR3 loop: CASSLDLASSYEQYF. CDR3 coding DNA: TGTGCCAGCAGCTTGGATTTAGCGTCCTCCTACGAGCAGTACTTC.

The chain is built from TRBV6-6 and TRBJ1-2; weak D call: TRBD1 (6 bases). V lost 6 bases and J 4 bases, leaving 18 bases between the germline ends. This CDR3 spans 15 amino acids. Germline CDR1 reads MNHNY; CDR2 reads SVGAGI (reference sequence). CDR3 protein: CASRGAGARVYGYTF. CDR3 in DNA: TGTGCCAGCAGAGGAGCGGGGGCCCGAGTCTATGGCTACACCTTC.

The chain combines TRBV9 with TRBJ2-7; a possible D gene is TRBD2 (6 bases). The V and J ends lost 2 bases and 3 bases respectively, with 9 bases between them. CDR3 length: 13 amino acids. Looked up from germline, CDR1 is SGDLS and CDR2 is YYNGEE. The CDR3 nucleotides are TGTGCCAGCAGCGTGGGACTCCACTACGAGCAGTACTTC. It is translated as CASSVGLHYEQYF.

The rearrangement uses TRBV6-4 and TRBJ2-1; 9 bases fit TRBD1. CDR1 MRHNA and CDR2 SNTAGT come from the germline V gene. V lost 10 bases to trimming and J lost 12 bases; unmatched junction nucleotides: 7. The CDR3 contains 11 residues. The CDR3 DNA is TGTGCCACGACCGGACAGGGGCGGCAGTTCTTC. Its protein is CATTGQGRQFF.

The chain uses TRBV10-3 and TRBJ2-5, with a weak D call TRBD1 (5 bases). The CDR3 totals 16 residues. V lost 3 bases and J lost 4, with 18 bases in between. Germline lookup yields CDR1 ENHRY and CDR2 SYGVKD. CDR3 DNA: TGTGCCATCAGTGACGGGTTGGTCATTAGGGGAGAGACCCAGTACTTC. Translating gives CAISDGLVIRGETQYF.

V gene TRBV6-6 combines with J gene TRBJ2-3, with D unclear. The V end was cut by 5 bases, the J end by 3 bases, with 3 bases between. The CDR3 length is 11 residues. Germline CDR1 and CDR2: MNHNY and SVGAGI (reference sequence). For the CDR3, the DNA is TGTGCCAGCAGTCCGACAGATACGCAGTATTTT. It is translated as CASSPTDTQYF.

The sample holds one count of this clone. The chain couples TRBV2 to TRBJ2-3; TRBD2 matches 8 bases. CDR1 SNHLY and CDR2 FYNNEI come from the germline V gene. Trimming at V came to 7 bases and at J to 3 bases, leaving 6 bases not matched to a gene. This CDR3 spans 14 amino acids. CDR3 sequence: CASTLRGGTDTQYF. The DNA of the CDR3 is TGTGCCAGCACCCTCCGGGGGGGGACAGATACGCAGTATTTT.

The chain combines TRBV9 with TRBJ1-3; 8 positions match TRBD1. J gave up 4 bases and V 2 bases, and 2 bases lay outside the gene matches. The germline V gene encodes CDR1 SGDLS and CDR2 YYNGEE. The CDR3 runs to 14 residues. In DNA form, the CDR3 reads TGTGCCAGCAGCGTGTGGACAGGGGGAAACACCATATATTTT. This sequence encodes CASSVWTGGNTIYF.

The chain has TRBV6-1 and TRBJ1-2; 8 nucleotides align to TRBD1. V was clipped by 2 bases and J by 2 bases; unmatched bases: 4. Germline V gene data show CDR1 as MNHNS and CDR2 as SASEGT. The CDR3 totals 15 residues. CDR3 sequence (DNA): TGTGCCAGCAGTGAACGGACAGGGCTAAACTATGGCTACACCTTC. Amino acid sequence: CASSERTGLNYGYTF.

The CDR3 sequence: CASSALYPLSGGGARYF. The CDR3, as DNA: TGTGCCAGCAGTGCCCTCTACCCATTGAGCGGGGGGGGCGCCCGGTACTTC. The rearrangement joins TRBV2 to TRBJ2-5; 10 nucleotides match TRBD2. J was trimmed by 13 bases and V by 4 bases; bases with no gene match: 21. Germline lookup yields CDR1 SNHLY and CDR2 FYNNEI. The CDR3 extends over 17 amino acids.

The chain recombines TRBV4-1 with TRBJ2-7; 8 positions agree with TRBD1. Trimming cost V 0 bases and J 0 bases; bases outside gene matches: 4. This CDR3 contains 16 residues. The germline V gene encodes CDR1 MGHRA and CDR2 YSYEKL. The CDR3 DNA is TGCGCCAGCAGCCAAGATGGAGGGACAGGCTCCTACGAGCAGTACTTC. Encoded protein: CASSQDGGTGSYEQYF.

This sequence joins TRBV29-1 and TRBJ1-6, with TRBD1 matching 7 bases. This CDR3 is built from 13 residues. Germline CDR1 SQVTM, CDR2 ANQGSEA. The trim removed 4 bases at V and 7 bases at J, leaving 4 bases unmatched. The CDR3 sequence is CSVGQGGNSPLHF. The CDR3 coding sequence is TGCAGCGTTGGACAGGGAGGAAATTCACCCCTCCACTTT.

The chain is built from TRBV30 and TRBJ2-5, with 16 positions matching TRBD2. Germline V gene lookup returns CDR1 GTSNPN and CDR2 SVGIG (reference sequence). The length of the CDR3 is 15 residues. J gave up 13 bases and V 0 bases, and 8 bases lay outside the gene matches. CDR3 sequence: CAWSVGTSGGASRYF. The CDR3 coding sequence is TGTGCCTGGAGTGTAGGGACTAGCGGGGGGGCCTCTAGGTACTTC.

This chain's CDR3 is CASSDPGSNQPQHF. In nucleotides, the CDR3 is TGCGCCAGCTCTGATCCAGGGAGCAATCAGCCCCAGCATTTT. V and J are TRBV10-2 and TRBJ1-5, with D perhaps TRBD1 (5 bases). The CDR3 runs 14 residues. CDR1 WSHSY and CDR2 SAAADI come from the germline V gene. The V end was cut by 8 bases, the J end by 1 base, with 12 bases between.

The gene calls are TRBV19 and TRBJ1-2; D is undetermined. V dropped 6 bases and J dropped 6 bases, with 14 bases sitting between them. The CDR3 length is 13 residues. Germline V gene sequence: CDR1 LNHDA, CDR2 SQIVND (reference sequence). For the CDR3, the DNA is TGTGCCAGTAGGACTCGAAGAATCAATGGCTACACCTTC. Translation: CASRTRRINGYTF. The whole variable domain, remainder taken from reference TRBV19 and TRBJ1-2, is DGGITQSPKYLFRKEGQNVTLSCEQNLNHDAMYWYRQDPGQGLRLIYYSQIVNDFQKGDIAEGYSVSREKKESFPLTVTSAQKNPTAFYLCASRTRRINGYTFGSGTRLTVV.